This T cell receptor beta chain originates from a study of blood T cell repertoires in COVID-19. Enrollees, about 18 to 89 years old, lived in about two dozen US areas. V lost 5 bases to trimming and J lost 7 bases; unmatched junction nucleotides: 4. This CDR3 is 14 amino acids long. Germline CDR1 and CDR2: SGHVS and FQNEAQ. This clone was detected only a few times. Profiling relied on immunoSEQ multiplex PCR, and the TCRdb table lists in-frame clones only, not all of them. The sample records 150,000 or so clones, around 79% being singletons. This clonotype was obtained from a woman in her forties or fifties who had recovered from COVID-19. Material: PBMCs or T cells enriched from blood (not recorded which). The chain recombines TRBV7-8 with TRBJ1-5; 11 bases are shared with TRBD1. CDR3 sequence reads: CASSRDRGRQPQHF. Here the CDR3 DNA reads TGTGCCAGCAGCCGGGACAGGGGGAGGCAGCCCCAGCATTTT.